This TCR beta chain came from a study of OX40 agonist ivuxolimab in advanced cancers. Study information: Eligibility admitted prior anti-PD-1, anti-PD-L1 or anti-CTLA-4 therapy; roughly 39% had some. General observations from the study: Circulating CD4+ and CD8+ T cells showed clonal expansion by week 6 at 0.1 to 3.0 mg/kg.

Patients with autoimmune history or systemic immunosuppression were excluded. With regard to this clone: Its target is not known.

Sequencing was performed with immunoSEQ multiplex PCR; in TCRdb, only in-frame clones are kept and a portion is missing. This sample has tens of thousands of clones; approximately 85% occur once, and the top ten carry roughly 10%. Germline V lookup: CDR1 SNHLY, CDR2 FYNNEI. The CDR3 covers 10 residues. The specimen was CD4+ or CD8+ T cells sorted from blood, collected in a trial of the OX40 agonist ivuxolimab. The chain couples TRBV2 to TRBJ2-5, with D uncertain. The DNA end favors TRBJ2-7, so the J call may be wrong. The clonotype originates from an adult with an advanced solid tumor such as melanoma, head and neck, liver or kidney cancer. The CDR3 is CASSNYEQYF. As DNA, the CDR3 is TGTGCCAGCAGTAATTACGAGCAGTACTTC.